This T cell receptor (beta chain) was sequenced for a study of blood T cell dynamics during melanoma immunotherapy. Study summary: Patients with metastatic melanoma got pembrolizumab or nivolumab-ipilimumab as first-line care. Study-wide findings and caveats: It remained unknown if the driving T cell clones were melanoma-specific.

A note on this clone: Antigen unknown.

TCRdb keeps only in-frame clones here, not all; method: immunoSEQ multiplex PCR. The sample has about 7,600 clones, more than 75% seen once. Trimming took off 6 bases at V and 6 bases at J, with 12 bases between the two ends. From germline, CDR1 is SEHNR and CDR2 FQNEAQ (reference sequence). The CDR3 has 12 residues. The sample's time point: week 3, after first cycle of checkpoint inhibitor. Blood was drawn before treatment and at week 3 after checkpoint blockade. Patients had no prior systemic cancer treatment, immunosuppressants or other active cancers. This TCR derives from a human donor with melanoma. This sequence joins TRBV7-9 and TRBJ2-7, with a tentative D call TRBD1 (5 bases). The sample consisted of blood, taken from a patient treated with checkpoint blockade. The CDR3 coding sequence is TGTGCCAGCAGTCCTGACAGAACCGAGCAGTACTTC. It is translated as CASSPDRTEQYF.